Below, 12 T cell receptor beta chains from the same sample are listed, as sequenced in a study of cytomegalovirus exposure and HLA in healthy donors. The PCR had 60 Vbeta and 13 Jbeta primers. Profiled with immunoSEQ multiplex PCR; TCRdb holds only in-frame clones, not every one. Among approximately 91,000 clones listed, under 75% were seen once. Sequencing was performed on PBMCs. The origin of the receptors is a female donor in good health and CMV-seronegative.

The chain couples TRBV4-3 to TRBJ2-3; D possibly corresponds to TRBD2 (7 bases). Germline CDR1 reads LGHNA; CDR2 reads YSLEER. Trimming pared 6 bases from V and 1 base from J, leaving 17 bases between. The CDR3 is 16 residues long. CDR3: CASSPSGGAGTDTQYF. The DNA of the CDR3 is TGCGCCAGCAGTCCCTCGGGGGGCGCGGGCACAGATACGCAGTATTTT.

This clone turned up a few times. The chain couples TRBV15 to TRBJ1-2; perhaps TRBD1 as D (5 bases). Trimming cost V 5 bases and J 7 bases, with 14 bases left between them. The CDR3 spans 13 residues. The V gene's germline CDR1 is LNHNV and CDR2 YYDKDF (reference sequence). CDR3 sequence: CATSPGHQLGYTF. For the CDR3, the DNA is TGTGCCACCAGCCCTGGACACCAACTTGGCTACACCTTC.

The rearrangement joins TRBV30 to TRBJ1-2, with TRBD1 as a possible D gene (5 bases). Trimming removed 5 bases at V and 6 bases at J, with 10 bases between. Looked up from germline, CDR1 is GTSNPN and CDR2 is SVGIG (reference sequence). This CDR3 contains 11 residues. CDR3 protein: CAWSLGDGYTF. The CDR3 coding sequence is TGTGCCTGGTCCCTAGGGGATGGCTACACCTTC.

The rearrangement links TRBV6-1 to TRBJ1-2, with 7 bases matching TRBD1. Germline V CDR1 and CDR2: MNHNS, SASEGT. With 7 bases clipped from V and 4 bases from J, the junction kept 12 bases outside the gene matches. This CDR3 is 15 amino acids long. The DNA of the CDR3 is TGTGCCAGCACAAACCGCAGACAGGGTGCCTATGGCTACACCTTC. This gives the protein CASTNRRQGAYGYTF.

V gene TRBV7-8 combines with J gene TRBJ2-7; TRBD2 matches 11 bases. The V gene end was trimmed by 5 bases and the J gene end by 2 bases; junction bases not matched to a gene: 5. The CDR3 is 15 amino acids. Germline V lookup: CDR1 SGHVS, CDR2 FQNEAQ. CDR3 sequence: CASSQTSGATYEQYF. The CDR3 DNA follows: TGTGCCAGCAGCCAGACTAGCGGGGCTACCTACGAGCAGTACTTC. The whole variable domain, filled in from reference TRBV7-8 and TRBJ2-7, reads GAGVSQSPRYKVAKRGQDVALRCDPISGHVSLFWYQQALGQGPEFLTYFQNEAQLDKSGLPSDRFFAERPEGSVSTLKIQRTQQEDSAVYLCASSQTSGATYEQYFGPGTRLTVT.

This rearrangement joins TRBV4-2 to TRBJ2-6, with TRBD1 identical over 9 bases. Per the germline V gene, CDR1 is LGHNA and CDR2 is YNFKEQ. J gave up 4 bases and V 4 bases, and 11 bases lay outside the gene matches. This CDR3 region has 18 residues. CDR3 in DNA: TGTGCCAGCAGCCCAAGACAGGGGGAGCTAACAGGGGCCAACGTCCTGACTTTC. This codes for CASSPRQGELTGANVLTF.

The rearrangement joins TRBV4-3 to TRBJ1-1; D is uncertain. CDR3 size: 15 residues. CDR1 is LGHNA, CDR2 YSLEER, per germline. V lost 0 bases to trimming and J lost 5 bases, with 13 bases between them. This chain's CDR3 is CASSQDSGMGTEAFF. CDR3 DNA: TGCGCCAGCAGCCAAGATAGCGGGATGGGGACTGAAGCTTTCTTT.

CDR3 sequence (DNA): TGTGCCAGCCGATTACTCTACGGGACTAGCGGGGGACTCACAGATACGCAGTATTTT. Its protein product is CASRLLYGTSGGLTDTQYF. This rearrangement joins TRBV27 to TRBJ2-3, with TRBD2 identical over 14 bases. The CDR3 is made up of 19 amino acids. The trim removed 8 bases at V and 2 bases at J, leaving 15 bases unmatched. Germline assignment: CDR1 MNHEY and CDR2 SMNVEV (reference sequence).

DNA of the CDR3: TGTGCCAGCAGCTTGTTAACGGGCACCGGGGAGCTGTTTTTT. Protein: CASSLLTGTGELFF. The genes are TRBV5-4 and TRBJ2-2; D uncertain. This CDR3 contains 14 residues. Per the germline V gene, CDR1 is SGHNT and CDR2 is YYREEE (reference sequence). V was shortened by 1 base and J by 4 bases, with 8 bases between the two germline ends.

This chain joins TRBV2 and TRBJ1-1, with 10 bases fitting TRBD1. After removal of 7 bases from V and 6 bases from J, the junction contained 11 bases not matched to a gene. The CDR3 contains 15 residues. The germline gives CDR1 SNHLY, CDR2 FYNNEI. The CDR3 bases are TGTGCCAGCAAACCCTCAAGACAGGGGGCCGCTGAAGCTTTCTTT. Translating gives CASKPSRQGAAEAFF.

The V gene is TRBV6-1, the J gene TRBJ2-7, with D possibly matching TRBD1 (5 bases). The CDR3 has 15 amino acids. V was pared by 8 bases and J by 0 bases, with 17 bases between. Germline V gene lookup returns CDR1 MNHNS and CDR2 SASEGT. The CDR3 sequence: CASRLPDMSSYEQYF. In DNA, the CDR3 is TGTGCCAGCCGACTTCCGGACATGAGCTCCTACGAGCAGTACTTC.

The chain uses TRBV4-1 and TRBJ2-7; D may be TRBD2 (6 bases). CDR3 length: 18 residues. V was trimmed by 0 bases and J by 0 bases, leaving 18 bases between them. Germline CDR1 reads MGHRA; CDR2 reads YSYEKL. The CDR3 nucleotides are TGCGCCAGCAGCCAAGAAGGCGGGATTTCGATGAGCTCCTACGAGCAGTACTTC. Protein sequence: CASSQEGGISMSSYEQYF.